Presented here are 21 T cell receptor beta chains from one specimen sequenced in a study of T cell repertoires in cytomegalovirus infection. Using its own MiXCR run on the reads, TCRdb lists one record per CDR3 protein. The sample holds approximately 190,000 distinct CDR3 sequences; roughly 9% are singletons and the top ten take about 4.6%. The source material was PBMCs. The receptors shown here come from a human donor in good health (CMV status not recorded). Some clones in this sample may be carry-over from other donors' samples.

This clonotype was counted many times. The rearrangement links TRBV12-3 or TRBV12-4 to TRBJ1-1; TRBD1 matches at 9 bases. This CDR3 has 18 residues. V shed 5 bases and J 0 bases; nucleotides not matched to a gene: 13. This CDR3 reads CASSHLAWDRAMNTEAFF. The CDR3 DNA sequence: TGTGCCAGCAGTCACCTCGCTTGGGACAGGGCCATGAACACTGAAGCTTTCTTT.

This clonotype was found many times. CDR3 in DNA: TGTGCCAGCAGGCTCCTAGCGGGGGGTGAAGATACGCAGTATTTT. Protein: CASRLLAGGEDTQYF. The chain carries TRBV6-2 or TRBV6-3 and TRBJ2-3, with 11 bases identical to TRBD2. Germline loops: CDR1 MNHEY, CDR2 SVGEGT. V trimming: 6 bases; J trimming: 5 bases; junction bases outside the gene matches: 7. The CDR3 is 15 amino acids.

This chain links TRBV28 with TRBJ1-2; TRBD1 is a possible D gene (5 bases). CDR1 and CDR2 from the germline V gene are MDHEN and SYDVKM. The CDR3 runs 14 residues. Deletions cut 6 bases from V and 3 bases from J, with 14 bases between. CDR3 nucleotides: TGTGCCAGCAGCTCCCTGGCAGGGCACTATGGCTACACCTTC. This gives the protein CASSSLAGHYGYTF.

This clonotype was detected ten times or more. V usage is TRBV7-2 and J usage is TRBJ2-3, with no clear D. Trimming shortened V by 5 bases and J by 2 bases, and 14 bases separated the two germline ends. Germline V lookup: CDR1 SGHTA, CDR2 FQGNSA. The CDR3 runs 15 residues. DNA for the CDR3: TGTGCCAGCAGCGCCCGGTCCGGCCCCACAGATACGCAGTATTTT. Amino acids: CASSARSGPTDTQYF.

Ten or more counts support this clonotype. The chain recombines TRBV7-9 with TRBJ2-3; no reliable D call. Germline CDR1 SEHNR, CDR2 FQNEAQ (reference sequence). The V and J ends lost 5 bases and 6 bases respectively, with 12 bases between them. The CDR3 extends over 13 amino acids. CDR3 residues: CASSPLLGDTQYF. The CDR3 nucleotides read TGTGCCAGCAGCCCCCTCCTCGGGGATACGCAGTATTTT.

This clonotype was recorded many times. CDR3 sequence (DNA): TGTGCCAGCAGTTTTGGCGGCAGGGCGGACGAGCAGTACTTC. Residues: CASSFGGRADEQYF. The rearrangement uses TRBV28 and TRBJ2-7; a weak D match, TRBD1 (5 bases). The CDR3 spans 14 residues. Germline V gene data show CDR1 as MDHEN and CDR2 as SYDVKM. V lost 3 bases and J 5 bases, leaving 14 bases between the germline ends. The full variable domain, in which reference TRBV28 and TRBJ2-7 provide the parts outside the CDR3, is DVKVTQSSRYLVKRTGEKVFLECVQDMDHENMFWYRQDPGLGLRLIYFSYDVKMKEKGDIPEGYSVSREKKERFSLILESASTNQTSMYLCASSFGGRADEQYFGPGTRLTVT.

This clonotype has at least ten counts. V usage is TRBV28 and J usage is TRBJ1-1; D is undetermined. Trimming took off 11 bases at V and 11 bases at J, with 12 bases between the two ends. This CDR3 contains 9 residues. The V gene's germline CDR1 is MDHEN and CDR2 SYDVKM. The CDR3 region is CAFPNWAFF. The CDR3 region has the DNA TGTGCCTTCCCAAACTGGGCTTTCTTT.

V is TRBV20-1 and J is TRBJ1-2; possible D gene TRBD1, 5 bases. CDR3 length equals 10 residues. Trimming shortened V by 7 bases and J by 8 bases, and 11 bases separated the two germline ends. The germline V gene has CDR1 DFQATT and CDR2 SNEGSKA (reference sequence). The CDR3, as DNA: TGCAGTGTCGGGGCAGGGGGCTACACCTTC. Amino acid sequence: CSVGAGGYTF.

This clonotype has a count of ten or more. The V gene is TRBV7-3, the J gene TRBJ2-1, with 11 bases aligning to TRBD2. The length of the CDR3 is 17 residues. CDR1 SGHTA and CDR2 FQGTGA come from the germline V gene. V trimming: 5 bases; J trimming: 5 bases; junction bases outside the gene matches: 11. In DNA, the CDR3 is TGTGCCAGCAGCCCCCTACGTAGCGGGAGGGGAGACAATGAGCAGTTCTTC. The encoded protein is CASSPLRSGRGDNEQFF.

The table lists this clonotype with many counts. The rearrangement uses TRBV11-2 and TRBJ1-2; D remains ambiguous. There are 14 residues in the CDR3. Trimming shortened V by 1 base and J by 6 bases, and 12 bases separated the two germline ends. Per the germline V gene, CDR1 is SGHAT and CDR2 is FQNNGV. CDR3 coding DNA: TGTGCCAGCAGCTTAGTCAACGGCATAGATGGCTACACCTTC. Protein sequence: CASSLVNGIDGYTF.

This clonotype came up many times. The chain joins TRBV7-9 to TRBJ1-2; no clear D. The V end was cut by 5 bases, the J end by 4 bases, with 23 bases between. This CDR3 spans 17 amino acids. Germline V CDR1 and CDR2: SEHNR, FQNEAQ (reference sequence). The DNA of the CDR3 is TGTGCCAGCAGCCCCCATCCCACGGAGGAACGTGGCTATGGCTACACCTTC. Residues: CASSPHPTEERGYGYTF. Full variable domain (outside the CDR3, taken from reference TRBV7-9 and TRBJ1-2): DTGVSQNPRHKITKRGQNVTFRCDPISEHNRLYWYRQTLGQGPEFLTYFQNEAQLEKSRLLSDRFSAERPKGSFSTLEIQRTEQGDSAMYLCASSPHPTEERGYGYTFGSGTRLTVV.

This clonotype was seen more than once but under ten times. V usage is TRBV28 and J usage is TRBJ1-2; D gene uncertain. V was trimmed by 7 bases and J by 4 bases, leaving 13 bases between them. From germline, CDR1 is MDHEN and CDR2 SYDVKM. The CDR3 is 13 residues long. This CDR3 reads CASTDLGLYGYTF. CDR3 sequence (DNA): TGTGCCAGCACAGACCTAGGGCTCTATGGCTACACCTTC.

Of note for this clonotype: One end of the junction varies from germline; a read error may be responsible. This chain uses TRBV28 with TRBJ2-2; D is uncertain. The germline V gene has CDR1 MDHEN and CDR2 SYDVKM. The CDR3 is 12 residues long. In DNA form, the CDR3 reads TGTTCCAGTTGGGTTGGGGCCGGGGAGCTGTTTTTT. Translation gives CSSWVGAGELFF.

This clonotype was observed at least ten times. The gene calls are TRBV2 and TRBJ2-1; perhaps TRBD1 as D (5 bases). Per germline, CDR1 SNHLY and CDR2 FYNNEI. V shed 5 bases and J shed 5 bases, with 16 bases lying between them. CDR3 length equals 15 residues. The CDR3: CASSPDIAINNEQFF. CDR3 nucleotide sequence: TGTGCCAGCAGTCCGGACATTGCAATAAACAATGAGCAGTTCTTC.

In this sample, this clonotype turned up many times. The rearrangement links TRBV28 to TRBJ1-1; D perhaps matches TRBD1 (6 bases). This CDR3 contains 14 residues. Germline V gives CDR1 MDHEN, CDR2 SYDVKM. The V end was cut by 0 bases, the J end by 2 bases, with 7 bases between. CDR3 loop: CASSLWGANTEAFF. The CDR3 DNA follows: TGTGCCAGCAGTTTATGGGGGGCCAACACTGAAGCTTTCTTT.

This clonotype was recorded at least ten times. The rearrangement joins TRBV12-3 or TRBV12-4 to TRBJ2-3; either TRBD1 or TRBD2 may supply D (5 bases each). CDR3 length: 11 amino acids. Trimming removed 7 bases at V and 11 bases at J, with 13 bases between. The CDR3: CASTLGVRQYF. The CDR3 bases are TGTGCCAGCACCCTGGGGGTAAGGCAGTATTTT.

The chain carries TRBV24-1 and TRBJ2-3; 9 bases fit TRBD2. The germline CDR1 and CDR2 sequences are KGHDR and SFDVKD. J gave up 2 bases and V 9 bases, and 14 bases lay outside the gene matches. The CDR3 has 17 residues. The CDR3 loop is CATWTTQTSGDTDTQYF. CDR3 DNA: TGTGCCACCTGGACAACTCAGACTAGCGGTGACACAGATACGCAGTATTTT.

This clonotype was recorded many times. The gene calls are TRBV7-9 and TRBJ2-5; unclear D gene. This CDR3 has 14 residues. Germline values: CDR1 SEHNR, CDR2 FQNEAQ (reference sequence). Trimming pared 5 bases from V and 2 bases from J, leaving 12 bases between. The CDR3 loop is CASSPPLAQETQYF. CDR3 in DNA: TGTGCCAGCAGCCCCCCTTTGGCGCAAGAGACCCAGTACTTC.

This clonotype was seen at least ten times. V usage is TRBV7-2 and J usage is TRBJ1-3; TRBD1 agrees at 9 bases. Per germline, CDR1 SGHTA and CDR2 FQGNSA. Trimming cost V 7 bases and J 1 base; bases outside gene matches: 5. The CDR3 contains 15 residues. In DNA form, the CDR3 reads TGTGCCAGCATCGGACAGGGGAGATCTGGAAACACCATATATTTT. Amino acid sequence: CASIGQGRSGNTIYF. The variable domain in full, completed from reference TRBV7-2 and TRBJ1-3, reads GAGVSQSPSNKVTEKGKDVELRCDPISGHTALYWYRQSLGQGLEFLIYFQGNSAPDKSGLPSDRFSAERTGGSVSTLTIQRTQQEDSAVYLCASIGQGRSGNTIYFGEGSWLTVV.

The chain employs TRBV19 and TRBJ2-2, with 8 bases lining up with TRBD1. Germline trimming cut 10 bases from V and 3 bases from J; bases unmatched to any gene: 7. Germline V gives CDR1 LNHDA, CDR2 SQIVND (reference sequence). This CDR3 has 14 amino acids. The CDR3 region is CAISQGAYTGELFF. CDR3 DNA: TGTGCCATTTCGCAGGGGGCGTACACCGGGGAGCTGTTTTTT.

The V gene is TRBV19, the J gene TRBJ2-7, with D maybe TRBD1 (6 bases). V lost 5 bases and J lost 0, with 14 bases in between. The V gene's germline CDR1 is LNHDA and CDR2 SQIVND (reference sequence). The CDR3 has 15 residues. CDR3 sequence reads: CASSPGHMSSYEQYF. The CDR3 DNA sequence: TGTGCCAGTAGTCCGGGACACATGAGCTCCTACGAGCAGTACTTC.